This T cell receptor beta chain is drawn from a study of T-cell reconstitution after alpha-beta-depleted transplantation in children. Unique molecular identifiers tagged the TCRbeta library. Each CDR3 protein is one row after TCRdb ran MiXCR on the PCR reads. The sample yields approximately 490,000 distinct CDR3 sequences, around 13% seen once. The clonotype comes from a human donor who donated a stem cell graft to a child with combined immunodeficiency. This sample comprised PBMCs from the stem cell graft donor, obtained from the stem cell graft.

For the CDR3, the DNA is TGTGCCAGCAGCGTAGTAGCGGGAGGGCTGAGCTCCTACAATGAGCAGTTCTTC. Translation: CASSVVAGGLSSYNEQFF. This chain connects TRBV9 to TRBJ2-1, with 11 bases lining up with TRBD2. The CDR3 is made up of 18 amino acids. V lost 0 bases to trimming and J lost 0 bases; unmatched junction nucleotides: 5. CDR1 is SGDLS and CDR2 is YYNGEE in the germline V gene. The full variable domain, with the rest looked up from reference TRBV9 and TRBJ2-1, is DSGVTQTPKHLITATGQRVTLRCSPRSGDLSVYWYQQSLDQGLQFLIQYYNGEERAKGNILERFSAQQFPDLHSELNLSSLELGDSALYFCASSVVAGGLSSYNEQFFGPGTRLTVL.